A selection of T cell receptor beta chains follows, all from one sample in a study of blood T cells in healthy people across ages. TCRdb itself ran the 5' RACE reads through MiXCR, one entry per CDR3 protein. The data hold some 1.7 million distinct CDR3 sequences, with roughly 30% observed a single time. The sequenced sample was blood. The receptor set was obtained from a woman under 40 in good health. Both conserved end residues are part of each CDR3. D genes are given only for firm matches. For some rows the clone size is stated as once, few or many, or as a class when expanded; others skip it.

size | J | V | D | CDR3 | DNA
. | TRBJ2-7 | TRBV5-1 | . | CASSWTEGEAEEQYF | TGCGCCAGCAGCTGGACGGAAGGCGAGGCGGAAGAGCAGTACTTC
many | TRBJ2-7 | TRBV7-2 | . | CASADSNPYEQYF | TGTGCCAGCGCAGACTCAAATCCCTACGAGCAGTACTTC
few | TRBJ2-4 | TRBV5-5 | . | CASSLVAAKNIQYF | TGTGCCAGCAGCTTGGTAGCAGCCAAAAACATTCAGTACTTC
. | TRBJ1-4 | TRBV5-5 | . | CASSVQGPATNEKLFF | TGTGCCAGCAGCGTTCAGGGGCCTGCAACTAATGAAAAACTGTTTTTT
many | TRBJ1-6 | TRBV15 | TRBD1 | CATSGTGTGVSPLHF | TGTGCCACCAGCGGCACCGGGACAGGGGTTTCACCCCTCCACTTT
. | TRBJ1-1 | TRBV18 | . | CASSPTGRMEHAEAFF | TGTGCCAGCTCACCCACAGGGCGGATGGAACACGCTGAAGCTTTCTTT
. | TRBJ1-1 | TRBV12-3/TRBV12-4 | . | CASSSHSDSNGNTEAFF | TGTGCCAGCAGTTCACACTCAGACAGTAATGGGAACACTGAAGCTTTCTTT
. | TRBJ1-2 | TRBV2 | TRBD1 | CASSVDRANYGYTF | TGTGCCAGCAGTGTGGACAGGGCCAACTATGGCTACACCTTC
few | TRBJ1-5 | TRBV20-1 | . | CSARDGRSGQPQHF | TGCAGTGCTAGAGATGGGAGGTCGGGCCAGCCCCAGCATTTT
few | TRBJ2-1 | TRBV12-3/TRBV12-4 | TRBD2 | CASTTVSGSSNEQFF | TGTGCCAGCACTACGGTCAGCGGGAGCTCCAATGAGCAGTTCTTC
. | TRBJ2-7 | TRBV18 | . | CASSPGFGGGEQYF | TGTGCCAGCTCACCAGGGTTCGGGGGCGGCGAGCAGTACTTC
. | TRBJ1-1 | TRBV29-1 | . | CSVVPGDVNTEAFF | TGCAGCGTAGTCCCGGGGGATGTGAACACTGAAGCTTTCTTT
few | TRBJ2-1 | TRBV20-1 | . | CSARRANNEQFF | TGCAGTGCTAGAAGGGCTAACAATGAGCAGTTCTTC
few | TRBJ2-6 | TRBV20-1 | . | CSATQVSGANVLTF | TGCAGTGCTACACAGGTCTCTGGGGCCAACGTCCTGACTTTC
few | TRBJ2-7 | TRBV14 | . | CASSQGKMSSYEQYF | TGTGCCAGCAGCCAGGGGAAGATGAGCTCCTACGAGCAGTACTTC
. | TRBJ2-1 | TRBV20-1 | . | CSAGDRRRGSSYNEQFF | TGCAGTGCTGGAGATCGGAGGAGGGGAAGCTCCTACAATGAGCAGTTCTTC
. | TRBJ1-4 | TRBV25-1 | . | CASSHLTANEKLFF | TGTGCCAGCAGTCACCTGACGGCGAATGAAAAACTGTTTTTT
. | TRBJ2-5 | TRBV20-1 | . | CSAGRGGGLQETQYF | TGCAGTGCGGGCCGGGGTGGCGGTCTCCAAGAGACCCAGTACTTC
many | TRBJ2-3 | TRBV29-1 | TRBD2 | CSAGGLTDTQYF | TGCAGCGCGGGGGGACTCACAGATACGCAGTATTTT
few | TRBJ2-7 | TRBV7-2 | TRBD2 | CASSLGGAIPYEQYF | TGTGCCAGCAGCTTGGGAGGGGCGATCCCCTACGAGCAGTACTTC
few | TRBJ2-1 | TRBV4-1 | . | CASSHPVPAEQFF | TGCGCCAGCAGCCATCCCGTCCCGGCTGAGCAGTTCTTC
few | TRBJ1-2 | TRBV10-2 | . | CDSGGGSLGYTF | TGCGACAGCGGGGGCGGTAGCTTAGGCTACACCTTC
few | TRBJ2-1 | TRBV4-3 | . | CASSQDIGTWGNEQFF | TGCGCCAGCAGCCAAGACATCGGGACTTGGGGAAACGAGCAGTTCTTC
. | TRBJ1-6 | TRBV6-1 | . | CASNEGLAPPHF | TGTGCCAGCAATGAGGGACTTGCACCCCCCCACTTT
. | TRBJ2-7 | TRBV6-2/TRBV6-3 | . | CAVVGRHEQYF | TGTGCCGTTGTCGGGAGACACGAGCAGTACTTC
. | TRBJ1-5 | TRBV12-3/TRBV12-4 | . | CASRALEGPGGQPQHF | TGTGCCAGCAGAGCCTTAGAGGGCCCCGGCGGGCAGCCCCAGCATTTT
few | TRBJ2-5 | TRBV25-1 | . | CASNSGIETQYF | TGTGCCAGCAATAGCGGCATAGAGACCCAGTACTTC
. | TRBJ1-2 | TRBV7-2 | TRBD1 | CANSPRPQGGSNGYTF | TGTGCCAACAGCCCTAGACCTCAGGGGGGCTCCAATGGCTACACCTTC
few | TRBJ1-4 | TRBV5-1 | TRBD1 | CASSLEGQGVEKLFF | TGCGCCAGCAGCTTAGAGGGACAGGGTGTTGAAAAACTGTTTTTT
. | TRBJ2-1 | TRBV14 | . | CASSHFGGRVREQFF | TGTGCCAGCAGCCACTTTGGGGGGCGAGTTAGAGAGCAGTTCTTC
few | TRBJ1-2 | TRBV7-9 | TRBD1 | CASSGPGQGLYGHTF | TGTGCCAGCAGCGGACCGGGACAGGGGCTCTATGGCCACACCTTC
. | TRBJ2-3 | TRBV7-2 | TRBD2 | CASSRSGRGDTQYF | TGTGCCAGCAGCCGTAGCGGGAGAGGAGATACGCAGTATTTT
few | TRBJ1-2 | TRBV11-2 | . | CASNTGHPNYGYTF | TGTGCCAGCAACACAGGCCACCCTAACTATGGCTACACCTTC
few | TRBJ2-3 | TRBV10-2 | TRBD1 | CASSEQGLADTQYF | TGCGCCAGCAGCGAACAGGGGTTAGCAGATACGCAGTATTTT
. | TRBJ1-6 | TRBV20-1 | . | CSARPGSYNSPLHF | TGCAGTGCACGGCCGGGCTCCTATAATTCACCCCTCCACTTT
few | TRBJ2-1 | TRBV15 | . | CATSRVGDEQFF | TGTGCCACCAGCAGAGTGGGAGATGAGCAGTTCTTC
few | TRBJ2-5 | TRBV29-1 | . | CSTSSSGETQYF | TGCAGCACCAGCTCCAGTGGGGAGACCCAGTACTTC
. | TRBJ2-1 | TRBV28 | . | CASSLSASRGEGTFF | TGTGCCAGCAGTTTATCGGCTAGCAGGGGGGAAGGGACGTTCTTC
few | TRBJ1-2 | TRBV3-1 | . | CASSRPGRGYTF | TGTGCCAGCAGCCGGCCGGGACGGGGCTACACCTTC